This TCR beta chain stems from a study of T cells in Graves' hyperthyroidism and ophthalmopathy. Study-wide points: Among clonotypes expanded in thyroid above 0.001, most were also found in blood. Researchers report that a 13 V-J model separated ophthalmopathy from stable hyperthyroidism.

This clonotype was recorded a few times. Its antigen is not identified. Researchers took RNA transcripts and amplified the TCR beta CDR3 regions from them. Primed by the HTBI set, a first-round RT-PCR was run on the TCR CDR3. TCRdb reprocessed the multiplex PCR reads with MiXCR, giving one entry per CDR3 protein. The table lists a few hundred thousand distinct CDR3 sequences, about a sixth of them singletons, with under 7.5% in the top ten. The origin of this receptor is a woman aged 25 to 39 with Graves' hyperthyroidism. Material: blood.

The CDR3 reads CASSAGTGYAGELFF. CDR3 sequence (DNA): TGTGCCAGCAGTGCCGGGACAGGGTACGCCGGGGAGCTGTTTTTT. V gene TRBV2 combines with J gene TRBJ2-2; TRBD1 matches 9 bases. Germline trimming cut 4 bases from V and 6 bases from J; bases unmatched to any gene: 6. The CDR3 loop spans 15 amino acids. The germline V gene has CDR1 SNHLY and CDR2 FYNNEI.